The present T cell receptor beta chain was sequenced within a study of shared clonotypes between healthy human individuals. As for the study in general: Per donor, CD8 memory used one plate, CD8 naive used two, CD4 memory used three and CD4 naive used three. General study findings and limits: Across several donors, naive CD4 shared around 5.4%, naive CD8 3.5% to 4%, memory CD4 about 2.4%, memory CD8 roughly 0.37%. Some clonotypes were shared by all four sorted-subset donors, while others were not shared. The non-shared ones had lower generation probabilities than the shared ones.

CD45RO-negative CD8 cells positively selected for CCR7 made up the naive population, which excluded terminally differentiated effector memory CD45RA+ cells. Germline lookup yields CDR1 MDHEN and CDR2 SYDVKM. The V and J ends lost 6 bases and 7 bases respectively, with 12 bases between them. The CDR3 runs to 12 residues. This clone is a singleton in its sample. The target antigen is unknown. In the original workflow: There were no quality scores in the junction-only immunoSEQ sequences, so filtering differed. Some clones are missing from TCRdb's copy, which holds only in-frame ones; the method was immunoSEQ multiplex PCR. V and J calls and clone size are copied from that table; D and trimming were computed from the DNA. Of hundreds of thousands of clones detected, almost 95% appear once; the ten largest clones hold 24%.

The sequenced sample consisted of naive CD8+ T cells sorted from blood. The J gene is TRBJ1-1, the V gene TRBV28; D gene ambiguous. The receptor was derived from a man younger than 45 in good health. The CDR3 protein is CASSPVRIEAFF. Written as DNA, the CDR3 is TGTGCCAGCAGCCCGGTTAGGATTGAAGCTTTCTTT.